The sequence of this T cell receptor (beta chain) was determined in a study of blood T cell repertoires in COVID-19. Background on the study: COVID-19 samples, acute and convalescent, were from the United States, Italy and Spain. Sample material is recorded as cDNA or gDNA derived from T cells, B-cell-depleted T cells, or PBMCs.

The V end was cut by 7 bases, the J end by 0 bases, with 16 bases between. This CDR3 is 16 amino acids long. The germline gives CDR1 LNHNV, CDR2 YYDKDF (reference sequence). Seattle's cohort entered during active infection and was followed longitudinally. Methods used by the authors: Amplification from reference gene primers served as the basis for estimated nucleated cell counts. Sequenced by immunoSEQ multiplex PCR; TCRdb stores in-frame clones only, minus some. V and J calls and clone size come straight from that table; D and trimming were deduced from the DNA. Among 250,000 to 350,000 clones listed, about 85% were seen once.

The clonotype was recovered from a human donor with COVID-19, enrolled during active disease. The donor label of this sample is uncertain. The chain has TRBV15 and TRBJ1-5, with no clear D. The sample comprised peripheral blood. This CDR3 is CATNSNPGYSNQPQHF. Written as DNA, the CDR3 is TGTGCCACCAACTCGAACCCCGGTTATAGCAATCAGCCCCAGCATTTT.